This is a list of T cell receptor beta chains from one sample in a study of response to subunit inactivated influenza vaccine. MiXCR was run by TCRdb on the RT-PCR reads, yielding one entry per CDR3 protein. Of fewer than 600,000 distinct CDR3 sequences listed, roughly 7.6% are singletons. The specimen was PBMCs from blood, collected roughly 24 months after vaccination. The receptor set was obtained from a man aged 45 to 75 who received an inactivated influenza vaccine. The CDR3 runs from the conserved cysteine through the conserved F or W. D genes are given only for firm matches. Where a row states a size, it is once, few, many or the class of an expanded clone; other rows omit it.

DNA | CDR3 | J | D | V | size
TGCGCCAGCATGGGCAGGGCTGTTCAGCCCCAGCATTTT | CASMGRAVQPQHF | TRBJ1-5 | - | TRBV5-1 | -
TGCGCCAGCAGCTTGGAACCCCCGGGACAGGGTTACAATGAGCAGTTCTTC | CASSLEPPGQGYNEQFF | TRBJ2-1 | TRBD1 | TRBV5-1 | many
TGCAGTGCTAGGAAGATCGGAGGGATCTACAATGAGCAGTTCTTC | CSARKIGGIYNEQFF | TRBJ2-1 | - | TRBV20-1 | few
TGTGCCACGCAGGGTTCCCATGAGCAGTTCTTC | CATQGSHEQFF | TRBJ2-1 | - | TRBV11-2 | few
TGCAGCGTTGACCTGGGTAGGAGGGGCTACACCTTC | CSVDLGRRGYTF | TRBJ1-2 | - | TRBV29-1 | -
TGTGCCAGCAGCTCGTGGCAGGGAAATGTACGGGGCTACACCTTC | CASSSWQGNVRGYTF | TRBJ1-2 | - | TRBV7-2 | few
TGTGCCACCGAGGACAGGGGGTTGTACGAGCAGTACTTC | CATEDRGLYEQYF | TRBJ2-7 | TRBD1 | TRBV10-3 | -
TGTGCCAGCAGCCAAAATACCGCGACTGAAGCTTTCTTT | CASSQNTATEAFF | TRBJ1-1 | - | TRBV7-9 | few
TGTGCCAGCAGCCAAGGGACTAGAGATCAAGAGACCCAGTACTTC | CASSQGTRDQETQYF | TRBJ2-5 | TRBD2 | TRBV4-2 | many
TGTGCCAGCAGCATCGTGAGACAGAGCCAAGAGACCCAGTACTTC | CASSIVRQSQETQYF | TRBJ2-5 | - | TRBV11-2 | many
TGTGCCAGTAGACCCGCCCCGGGACAGGGGAGACACGAGCAGTACTTC | CASRPAPGQGRHEQYF | TRBJ2-7 | TRBD1 | TRBV19 | -
TGTGCCAGCAGTTCGACAGGGGCTCGGAATGGCTACACCTTC | CASSSTGARNGYTF | TRBJ1-2 | TRBD1 | TRBV12-3/TRBV12-4 | -
TGTGCCAGCAGTTCTCGGACAGGCTACACCTTC | CASSSRTGYTF | TRBJ1-2 | - | TRBV12-3/TRBV12-4 | few
TGTGCCAGCAGTCCTGGACAGGTTCAAGGTGAAAAACTGTTTTTT | CASSPGQVQGEKLFF | TRBJ1-4 | TRBD1 | TRBV6-2/TRBV6-3 | few
TGTGCCAGCAGCCCTAGACAGAACACTGAAGCTTTCTTT | CASSPRQNTEAFF | TRBJ1-1 | - | TRBV7-2 | many
TGCAGCGGGGGACTAGCGAGATGGAATGAGCAGTTCTTC | CSGGLARWNEQFF | TRBJ2-1 | TRBD2 | TRBV29-1 | many
TGCGCCAGCAGTTCTAGCGTCTCCTACGAGCAGTACTTC | CASSSSVSYEQYF | TRBJ2-7 | - | TRBV5-1 | few
TGTGCCACCAGTGAGGGACATAACTTAAATGAGCAGTTCTTC | CATSEGHNLNEQFF | TRBJ2-1 | - | TRBV24-1 | many
TGTGCCAGCAGTTTAGAGAGGGATACAGATACGCAGTATTTT | CASSLERDTDTQYF | TRBJ2-3 | - | TRBV12-3/TRBV12-4 | many
TGCAGTGCTCGACCTAAAGCGGGGGGACCTTATTCCTACTCCTACAATGAGCAGTTCTTC | CSARPKAGGPYSYSYNEQFF | TRBJ2-1 | TRBD2 | TRBV20-1 | few
TGCAGTGCCAGAGAGGGCAGGGGGTCCTACGAGCAGTACTTC | CSAREGRGSYEQYF | TRBJ2-7 | TRBD1 | TRBV20-1 | few
TGTGCCTCCGGACCAGAGGCAACTAATGAAAAACTGTTTTTT | CASGPEATNEKLFF | TRBJ1-4 | - | TRBV9 | -
TGTGCCAGCAGCTTGGGCCACGGAGCGGGTTTTTCCCTCCACTTT | CASSLGHGAGFSLHF | TRBJ1-6 | - | TRBV7-8 | few
TGTGCCAGCAGCTTGGTACAGGGGGCAGATACGCAGTATTTT | CASSLVQGADTQYF | TRBJ2-3 | TRBD1 | TRBV5-4 | few
TGTGCCAGCAACCAAGGCTACGAGCAGTACTTC | CASNQGYEQYF | TRBJ2-7 | - | TRBV6-5 | few
TGTGCCAGCAGCGTGAGTGTAAGCGCAGATACGCAGTATTTT | CASSVSVSADTQYF | TRBJ2-3 | - | TRBV9 | many
TGCAGTGCTAGGTCTAGTTTGACTAGTAGCACAGATACGCAGTATTTT | CSARSSLTSSTDTQYF | TRBJ2-3 | - | TRBV20-1 | many
TGTGCCAGCAGCCAGCGTGGCCCAGATGTGCAGTACTTC | CASSQRGPDVQYF | TRBJ2-7 | - | TRBV12-3/TRBV12-4 | many
TGTGCCAGCAGCTTGGAAGCACAGGCGTTTACCATCGAGCAGTTCTTC | CASSLEAQAFTIEQFF | TRBJ2-1 | - | TRBV5-5 | many
TGTGCCAGCAGTAAGACAGGGAATCAGCCCCAGCATTTT | CASSKTGNQPQHF | TRBJ1-5 | TRBD1 | TRBV6-1 | many
TGTGCCAGCAGCCGGGGACAGTCCCAAGTTCAGTACTTC | CASSRGQSQVQYF | TRBJ2-4 | TRBD1 | TRBV3-1 | few
TGTGCCAGCAGCTTCCTTGGCTCCTACAATGAGCAGTTCTTC | CASSFLGSYNEQFF | TRBJ2-1 | - | TRBV5-6 | many
TGTGCCAGCAGTCGACCCGGGACAGGGCTCACAGATACGCAGTATTTT | CASSRPGTGLTDTQYF | TRBJ2-3 | TRBD1 | TRBV6-2/TRBV6-3 | -
TGTGCCAGCAGTTTCACGCCTAGCGGGCGATCCTACGAGCAGTACTTC | CASSFTPSGRSYEQYF | TRBJ2-7 | TRBD2 | TRBV12-3/TRBV12-4 | many
TGTGCCAGCAGTTTACGGACTACTTACAATGAGCAGTTCTTC | CASSLRTTYNEQFF | TRBJ2-1 | - | TRBV12-3/TRBV12-4 | many
TGTGCCAGCAGCTTGGAGGGGACAGGGGCCTACGAGCAGTACTTC | CASSLEGTGAYEQYF | TRBJ2-7 | TRBD1 | TRBV5-6 | few
TGTGCCATCAGTGAGTCAGGCGGGCAGGCAACTAATGAAAAACTGTTTTTT | CAISESGGQATNEKLFF | TRBJ1-4 | - | TRBV10-3 | few
TGTGCCAGCAGTTACTCGGGGGCGGTCGGGGAGACCCAGTACTTC | CASSYSGAVGETQYF | TRBJ2-5 | - | TRBV6-5 | few
TGTGCCAGCACCGCGACAGCAACTAATGAAAAACTGTTTTTT | CASTATATNEKLFF | TRBJ1-4 | - | TRBV6-2/TRBV6-3 | -
TGTGCCAGCGACCGGGCGGTGAGTCATACGGAGATATTTTCCTCCTACAATGAGCAGTTCTTC | CASDRAVSHTEIFSSYNEQFF | TRBJ2-1 | - | TRBV6-2/TRBV6-3 | -
TGTGCCAGCAGCCAAGGGGGCAGTACCGAAAATCAGCCCCAGCATTTT | CASSQGGSTENQPQHF | TRBJ1-5 | - | TRBV3-1 | few
TGTGCCAGCAGCTCCGGGACAGGGACGAACACTGAAGCTTTCTTT | CASSSGTGTNTEAFF | TRBJ1-1 | TRBD1 | TRBV13 | few
TGCGCCAGCAGCCCCGGGACTAGCGAATACGAGCAGTACTTC | CASSPGTSEYEQYF | TRBJ2-7 | TRBD2 | TRBV5-1 | -
TGCGCCAGCAGCCGGACTCCCCCGGTAGAGACCCAGTACTTC | CASSRTPPVETQYF | TRBJ2-5 | - | TRBV5-1 | -
TGTGCCAGCAGGGACCCCGGGAGTGGATACAATGAGCAGTTCTTC | CASRDPGSGYNEQFF | TRBJ2-1 | - | TRBV28 | few
TGCAGCGTTGAAGGTTCTTATAGCGGGAGGGCCAATGAGCAGTTCTTC | CSVEGSYSGRANEQFF | TRBJ2-1 | TRBD2 | TRBV29-1 | few